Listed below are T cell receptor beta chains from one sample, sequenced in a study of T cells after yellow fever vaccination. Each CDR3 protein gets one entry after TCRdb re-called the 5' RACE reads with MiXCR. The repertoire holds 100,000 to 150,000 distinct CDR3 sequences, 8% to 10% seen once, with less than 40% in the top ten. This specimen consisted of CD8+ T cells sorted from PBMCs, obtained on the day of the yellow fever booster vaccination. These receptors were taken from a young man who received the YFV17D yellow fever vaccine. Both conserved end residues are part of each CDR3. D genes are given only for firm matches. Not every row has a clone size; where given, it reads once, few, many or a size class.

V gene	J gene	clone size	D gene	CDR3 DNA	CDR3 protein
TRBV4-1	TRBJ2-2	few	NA	TGCGCCAGCAGCCAAGTATCGGCTAGCCCCGGGGAGCTGTTTTTT	CASSQVSASPGELFF
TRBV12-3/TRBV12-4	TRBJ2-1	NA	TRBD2	TGTGCCAGCAGTACTAGCGGGGGGCGATATGAGCAGTTCTTC	CASSTSGGRYEQFF
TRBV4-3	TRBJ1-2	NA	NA	TGCGCCAGCAGCCAAGGGGTCGGGGCCCTTGATGGCTACACCTTC	CASSQGVGALDGYTF
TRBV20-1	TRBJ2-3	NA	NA	TGCAGTGCTAGAGATAGTTGGACCGAAACAGATACGCAGTATTTT	CSARDSWTETDTQYF
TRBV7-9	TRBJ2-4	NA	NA	TGTGCCAGCAGCTTAAGCAAGGGCCCAGCCAAAAACATTCAGTACTTC	CASSLSKGPAKNIQYF
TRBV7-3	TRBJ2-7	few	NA	TGTGCCAGCAGCACGGGACCAGGGGACGAGCAGTACTTC	CASSTGPGDEQYF
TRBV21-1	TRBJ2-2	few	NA	TGTGCCAGCACCATGGGGACAGAAGCAACCGGGGAGCTGTTTTTT	CASTMGTEATGELFF
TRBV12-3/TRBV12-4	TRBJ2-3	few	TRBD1	TGTGCCAGCGCCCCGACAGGGGGCACAGATACGCAGTATTTT	CASAPTGGTDTQYF
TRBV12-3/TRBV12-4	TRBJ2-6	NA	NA	TGTGCCACCGCTGGGGCCAACGTCCTGACTTTC	CATAGANVLTF
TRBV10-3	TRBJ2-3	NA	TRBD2	TGTGCCATCAGTCTAGCGGGGGGGCTGGTCACAGATACGCAGTATTTT	CAISLAGGLVTDTQYF
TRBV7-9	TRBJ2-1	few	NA	TGTGCCTTACGACGCGGCAATGAGCAGTTCTTC	CALRRGNEQFF
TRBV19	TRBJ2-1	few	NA	TGTGCCAGTAGTATAGACCCGGGGAGCAATGAGCAGTTCTTC	CASSIDPGSNEQFF
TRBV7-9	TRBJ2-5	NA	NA	TGTGCCAGCAGCTCCCCAGGGGAAGAGACCCAGTACTTC	CASSSPGEETQYF
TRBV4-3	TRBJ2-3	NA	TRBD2	TGCGCCAGCAGCCAAACTAGCGGAGGGGCTGGGATAACAGATACGCAGTATTTT	CASSQTSGGAGITDTQYF
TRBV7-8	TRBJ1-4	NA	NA	TGTGCCAGCAGCTTAGCATTCATGGGAGGTGAAAAACTGTTTTTT	CASSLAFMGGEKLFF
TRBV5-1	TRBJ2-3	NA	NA	TGCGCCAGCAGCTTGCTCCCGAGGGATACGCAGTATTTT	CASSLLPRDTQYF
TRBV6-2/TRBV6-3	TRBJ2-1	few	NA	TGTGCCAGCACCCTGACAGCGTACAATGAGCAGTTCTTC	CASTLTAYNEQFF
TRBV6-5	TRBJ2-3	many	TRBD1	TGTGCCAGCGGACAGGGTTCAGATACGCAGTATTTT	CASGQGSDTQYF
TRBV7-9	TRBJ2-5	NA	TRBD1	TGTGCCAGCAGCTGGACCCGACAGGGGCCGAGTGGAGAGACCCAGTACTTC	CASSWTRQGPSGETQYF
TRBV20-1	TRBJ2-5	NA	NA	TGCAGTGCTAGAGATCTGAGGCAGGCCGAAGAGACCCAGTACTTC	CSARDLRQAEETQYF
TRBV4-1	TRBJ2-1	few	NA	TGCGCCAGCAGCCCCCGGTTGGTCGGCAATGAGCAGTTCTTC	CASSPRLVGNEQFF
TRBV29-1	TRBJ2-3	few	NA	TGCGGATGGACAGGGAGGGGAGATACGCAGTATTTT	CGWTGRGDTQYF
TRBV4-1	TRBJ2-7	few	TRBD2	TGCGCCAGCAGCCAAGCCGGCCTTGGGGTACTAGCGGGGGCGACCTACGAGCAGTACTTC	CASSQAGLGVLAGATYEQYF
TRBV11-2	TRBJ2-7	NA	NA	TGTGCCAGCAGCTTGTACCACGAGCAGTACTTC	CASSLYHEQYF
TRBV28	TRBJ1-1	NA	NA	TGTGCCAGCACCCTTCAGGGAACCACTGAAGCTTTCTTT	CASTLQGTTEAFF
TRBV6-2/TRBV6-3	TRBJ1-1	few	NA	TGTGCCAGCAGTTACTTGGCCGCGGCGAGGAACACTGAAGCTTTCTTT	CASSYLAAARNTEAFF
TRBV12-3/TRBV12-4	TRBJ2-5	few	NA	TGTGCCAGCAGCCCGGGCGCGACCCGCCAAGAGACCCAGTACTTC	CASSPGATRQETQYF
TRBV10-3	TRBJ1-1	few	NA	TGTGCCATCAGTGACATTAGGGGTTTCACTGAAGCTTTCTTT	CAISDIRGFTEAFF
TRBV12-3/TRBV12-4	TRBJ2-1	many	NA	TGTGCCAGCAGCGATGGTTACAATGAGCAGTTCTTC	CASSDGYNEQFF
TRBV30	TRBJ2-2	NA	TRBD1	TGTGCCTGGAATTGGGTAGGGGGCCCCGGGGAGCTGTTTTTT	CAWNWVGGPGELFF
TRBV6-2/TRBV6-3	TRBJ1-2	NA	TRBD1	TGTGCCAGCAGATGGACAGGGAAACGTGATGGCTACACCTTC	CASRWTGKRDGYTF
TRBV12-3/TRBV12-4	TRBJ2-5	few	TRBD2	TGTGCCAGCAGTTCGCGGGGGGCACAAGAGACCCAGTACTTC	CASSSRGAQETQYF
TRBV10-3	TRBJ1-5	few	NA	TGTGCCATCGGGGGGGCTGGCAATCAGCCCCAGCATTTT	CAIGGAGNQPQHF
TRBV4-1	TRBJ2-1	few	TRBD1	TGCGCCAGCAGCCAAGGGACAGGGTGGACTTGGGGAGAGCAGTTCTTC	CASSQGTGWTWGEQFF
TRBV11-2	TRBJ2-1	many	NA	TGTGCCAGCAGCTTAAGACTAGATTACAATGAGCAGTTCTTC	CASSLRLDYNEQFF
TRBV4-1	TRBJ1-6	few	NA	TGCGCCAGCAGCCAAGTGATCGCGACGGGTTCACCCCTCCACTTT	CASSQVIATGSPLHF
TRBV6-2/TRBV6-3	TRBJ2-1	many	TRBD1	TGTGCCAGCAGTTACGAGACAGGGGGCAATGAGCAGTTCTTC	CASSYETGGNEQFF
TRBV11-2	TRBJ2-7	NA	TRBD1	TGTGCCAGCAGCCTAAGAGGGGACAGGGCAATCCACGAGCAGTACTTC	CASSLRGDRAIHEQYF
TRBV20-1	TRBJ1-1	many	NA	TGCAGGGGGGTGGGCAAAACCGAAGCTTTCTTT	CRGVGKTEAFF
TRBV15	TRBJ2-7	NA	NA	TGTGCCACCAGCAGAGGGGGAACGTCGGGTGTCTCCTACGAGCAGTACTTC	CATSRGGTSGVSYEQYF
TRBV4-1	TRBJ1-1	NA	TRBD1	TGCGCCAGCAGCCCCCTAGGGCAGGGGGCCACTGAAGCTTTCTTT	CASSPLGQGATEAFF
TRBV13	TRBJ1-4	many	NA	TGTGCCAGCAGCCTTTCTCCGGGGGGAGGTGAAAAACTGTTTTTT	CASSLSPGGGEKLFF
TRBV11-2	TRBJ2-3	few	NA	TGTGCCAGCAGCTTAATAGGTGCAACTAGCACAGATACGCAGTATTTT	CASSLIGATSTDTQYF
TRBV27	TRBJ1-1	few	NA	TGTGCCAGCAGTCCGGGACAAGCTAACACTGAAGCTTTCTTT	CASSPGQANTEAFF
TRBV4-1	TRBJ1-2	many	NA	TGCGCCAGCAGCCAAGAACAGGCGAACTATGGCTACACCTTC	CASSQEQANYGYTF
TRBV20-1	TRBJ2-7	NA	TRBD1	TGCAGTGCCCCGGGACAGGGGTCCAACGAGCAGTACTTC	CSAPGQGSNEQYF
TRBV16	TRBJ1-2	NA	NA	TGTGCCAGCAGCCTGCAGGGTGAAGGCTACACCTTC	CASSLQGEGYTF
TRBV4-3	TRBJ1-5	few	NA	TGCGCCAGCAGCCAAGATAGGGTTAGCAATCAGCCCCAGCATTTT	CASSQDRVSNQPQHF
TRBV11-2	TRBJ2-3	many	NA	TGTGCCAGCAGCACTATTCGGTCTAGCTCGGCTACGCAGTATTTT	CASSTIRSSSATQYF
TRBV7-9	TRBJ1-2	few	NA	TGTGCCAGCAGCTTAGCGGAAGGGGTCTATGGCTACACCTTC	CASSLAEGVYGYTF
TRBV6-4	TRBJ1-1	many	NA	TGTGCCAGCAGTGACGGAGTGAACACTGAAGCTTTCTTT	CASSDGVNTEAFF
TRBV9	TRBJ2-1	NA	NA	TGTGCCAGCAGCCCCTCAGGGGGGCTTGCCTACAATGAGCAGTTCTTC	CASSPSGGLAYNEQFF
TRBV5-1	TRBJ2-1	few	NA	TGCGCCAGCAGTCAGGAGCTAGGCCCCTACAATGAGCAGTTCTTC	CASSQELGPYNEQFF
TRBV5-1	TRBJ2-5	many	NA	TGCGCCAGCACCGGGGACTTGGGCAGACAGGAGGGAGAGACCCAGTACTTC	CASTGDLGRQEGETQYF